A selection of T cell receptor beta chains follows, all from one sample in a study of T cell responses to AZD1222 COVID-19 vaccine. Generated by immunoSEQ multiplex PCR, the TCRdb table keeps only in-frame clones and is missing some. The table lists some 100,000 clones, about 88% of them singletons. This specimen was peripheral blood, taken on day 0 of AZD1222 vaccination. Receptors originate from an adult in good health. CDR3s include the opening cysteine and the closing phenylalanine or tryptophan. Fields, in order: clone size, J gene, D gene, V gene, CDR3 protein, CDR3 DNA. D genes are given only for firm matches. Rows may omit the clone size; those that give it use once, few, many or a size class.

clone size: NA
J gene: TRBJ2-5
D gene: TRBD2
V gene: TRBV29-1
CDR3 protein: CSVGSGKGLAGGNRETQYF
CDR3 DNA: TGCAGCGTTGGGAGCGGTAAGGGACTAGCGGGGGGAAACCGAGAGACCCAGTACTTC

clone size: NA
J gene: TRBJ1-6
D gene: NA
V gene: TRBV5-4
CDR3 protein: CASSLVDKSSPLHF
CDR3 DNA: TGTGCCAGCAGCTTGGTCGACAAGAGTTCACCCCTCCACTTT

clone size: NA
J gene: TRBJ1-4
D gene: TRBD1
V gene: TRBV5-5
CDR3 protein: CASSSRQGVPEKLFF
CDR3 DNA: TGTGCCAGCAGCTCAAGACAGGGAGTTCCTGAAAAACTGTTTTTT

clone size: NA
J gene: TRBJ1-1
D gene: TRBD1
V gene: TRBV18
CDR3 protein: CASSYQQGSTEAFF
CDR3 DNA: TGTGCCAGCTCGTATCAACAGGGGAGCACTGAAGCTTTCTTT

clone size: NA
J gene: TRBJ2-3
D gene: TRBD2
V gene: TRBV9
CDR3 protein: CASSPRVAGGGGHTDTQYF
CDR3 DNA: TGTGCCAGCAGCCCCCGGGTAGCGGGGGGCGGGGGGCACACAGATACGCAGTATTTT

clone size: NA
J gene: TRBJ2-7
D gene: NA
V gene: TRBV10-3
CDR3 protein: CAISESLGNSYEQYF
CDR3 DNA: TGTGCCATCAGTGAGTCGTTAGGTAACTCCTACGAGCAGTACTTC

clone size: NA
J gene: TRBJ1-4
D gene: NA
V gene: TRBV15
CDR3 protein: CATSRDRAGNEKLFF
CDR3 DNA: TGTGCCACCAGCAGAGATAGGGCAGGGAATGAAAAACTGTTTTTT

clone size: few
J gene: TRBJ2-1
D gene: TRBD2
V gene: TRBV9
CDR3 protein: CASSTRLAGGPGEQFF
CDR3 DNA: TGTGCCAGCAGCACCCGACTAGCGGGGGGGCCGGGTGAGCAGTTCTTC

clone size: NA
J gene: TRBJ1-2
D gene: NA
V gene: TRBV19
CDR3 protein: CASAPTLLGRGSNGGYTF
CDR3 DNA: TGTGCCAGTGCCCCGACCCTACTTGGGCGCGGTTCCAACGGTGGCTACACCTTC

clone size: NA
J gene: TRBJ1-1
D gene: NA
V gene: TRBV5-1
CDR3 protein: CASSLSHPNTEAFF
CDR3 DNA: TGCGCCAGCAGCTTGTCACACCCGAACACTGAAGCTTTCTTT

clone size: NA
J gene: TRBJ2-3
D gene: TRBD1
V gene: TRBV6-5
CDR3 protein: CATLPGQGTDTQYF
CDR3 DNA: TGTGCCACCCTCCCGGGACAGGGCACAGATACGCAGTATTTT

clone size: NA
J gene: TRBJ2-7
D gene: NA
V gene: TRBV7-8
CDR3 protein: CASSLGGRGTREQYF
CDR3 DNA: TGTGCCAGCAGCTTAGGCGGCAGGGGGACTAGGGAGCAGTACTTC

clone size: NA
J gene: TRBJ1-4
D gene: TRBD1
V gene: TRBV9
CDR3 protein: CASSPHRDRLGPNEKLFF
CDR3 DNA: TGTGCCAGCAGCCCGCACCGGGACAGGCTTGGCCCTAATGAAAAACTGTTTTTT

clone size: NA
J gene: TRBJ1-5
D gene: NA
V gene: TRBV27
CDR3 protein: CASGQRYSNQPQHF
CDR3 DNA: TGTGCCAGCGGTCAGCGATATAGCAATCAGCCCCAGCATTTT

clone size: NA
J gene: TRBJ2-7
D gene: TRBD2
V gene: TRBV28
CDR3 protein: CASSSHSGNAYEQYF
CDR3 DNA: TGTGCCAGCAGTTCACATAGCGGGAACGCCTACGAGCAGTACTTC

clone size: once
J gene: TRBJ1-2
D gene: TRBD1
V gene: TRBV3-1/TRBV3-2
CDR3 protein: CASSPDRGGYGYTF
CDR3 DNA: TGTGCCAGCAGCCCGGACAGGGGTGGCTATGGCTACACCTTC

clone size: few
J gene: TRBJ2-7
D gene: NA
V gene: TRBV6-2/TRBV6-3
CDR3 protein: CASSYVGGFPHEQYF
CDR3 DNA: TGTGCCAGCAGTTATGTAGGAGGGTTCCCCCACGAGCAGTACTTC

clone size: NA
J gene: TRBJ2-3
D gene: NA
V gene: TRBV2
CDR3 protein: CASSRLDTQYF
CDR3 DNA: TGTGCCAGCAGCAGGTTAGATACGCAGTATTTT

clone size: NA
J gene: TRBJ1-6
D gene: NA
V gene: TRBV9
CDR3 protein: CASSVGAGSSYNSPLHF
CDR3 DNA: TGTGCCAGCAGCGTAGGAGCAGGGAGCTCCTATAATTCACCCCTCCACTTT

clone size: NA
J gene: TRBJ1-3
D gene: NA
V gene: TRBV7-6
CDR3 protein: CASSPAPNSGNTIYF
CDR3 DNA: TGTGCCAGCAGCCCTGCACCAAACTCTGGAAACACCATATATTTT

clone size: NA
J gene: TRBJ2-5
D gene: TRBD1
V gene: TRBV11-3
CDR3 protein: CASSLGTGGLETQYF
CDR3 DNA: TGTGCCAGCAGCTTAGGGACAGGGGGCTTGGAGACCCAGTACTTC

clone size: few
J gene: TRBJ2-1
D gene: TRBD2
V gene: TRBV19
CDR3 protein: CASSTVRMAGGYEQFF
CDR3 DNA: TGTGCCAGTAGTACCGTTCGGATGGCGGGGGGATATGAGCAGTTCTTC

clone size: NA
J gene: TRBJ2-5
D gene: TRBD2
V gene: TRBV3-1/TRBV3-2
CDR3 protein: CASSQRLAGSKETQYF
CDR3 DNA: TGTGCCAGCAGCCAGAGACTAGCGGGGAGCAAAGAGACCCAGTACTTC

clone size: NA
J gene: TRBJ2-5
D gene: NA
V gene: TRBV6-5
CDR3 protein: CASRLGVQETQYF
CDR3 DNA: TGTGCCAGCAGGTTGGGGGTCCAAGAGACCCAGTACTTC

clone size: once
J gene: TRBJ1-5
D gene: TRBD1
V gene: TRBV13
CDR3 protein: CASSLRDRPNQPQHF
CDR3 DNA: TGTGCCAGCAGCCTGCGGGACAGGCCAAATCAGCCCCAGCATTTT

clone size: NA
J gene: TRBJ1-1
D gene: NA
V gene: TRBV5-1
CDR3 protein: CASSWKGLSEAFF
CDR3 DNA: TGCGCCAGCAGCTGGAAGGGACTCTCTGAAGCTTTCTTT

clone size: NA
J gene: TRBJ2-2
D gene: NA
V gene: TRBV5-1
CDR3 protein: CASSLVAVGNTGELFF
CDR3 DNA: TGCGCCAGCAGCTTGGTGGCGGTGGGGAACACCGGGGAGCTGTTTTTT

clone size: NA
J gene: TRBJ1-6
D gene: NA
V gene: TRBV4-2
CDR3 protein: CASSQESLNSPLHF
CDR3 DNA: TGTGCCAGCAGCCAAGAGTCTCTCAATTCACCCCTCCACTTT

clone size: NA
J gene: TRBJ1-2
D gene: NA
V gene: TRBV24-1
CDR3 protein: CATSDLGRTYGYTF
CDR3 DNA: TGTGCCACCAGTGATTTGGGCAGGACCTATGGCTACACCTTC

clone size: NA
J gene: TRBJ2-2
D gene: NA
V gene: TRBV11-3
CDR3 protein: CASSPVKGITGELFF
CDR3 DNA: TGTGCCAGCAGCCCTGTTAAGGGTATAACCGGGGAGCTGTTTTTT

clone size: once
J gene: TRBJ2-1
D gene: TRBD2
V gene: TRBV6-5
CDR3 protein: CASSPRLASYNEQFF
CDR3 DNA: TGTGCCAGCAGTCCCAGACTAGCTTCCTACAATGAGCAGTTCTTC

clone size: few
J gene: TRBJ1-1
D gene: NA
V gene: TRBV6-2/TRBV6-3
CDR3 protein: CASSLGTEAFF
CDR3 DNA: TGTGCCAGCAGTTTGGGCACTGAAGCTTTCTTT

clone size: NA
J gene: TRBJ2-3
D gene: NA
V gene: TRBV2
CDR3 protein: CASRLGGGVIDTQYF
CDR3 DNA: TGTGCCAGCAGGTTAGGGGGAGGTGTGATAGATACGCAGTATTTT

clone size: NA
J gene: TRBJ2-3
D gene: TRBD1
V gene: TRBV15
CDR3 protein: CATSRDRGLADTQYF
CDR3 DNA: TGTGCCACCAGCAGGGACAGGGGGTTGGCAGATACGCAGTATTTT

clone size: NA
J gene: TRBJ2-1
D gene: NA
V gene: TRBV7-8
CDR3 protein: CASSLSGSSYNEQFF
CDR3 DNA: TGTGCCAGCAGCTTATCCGGGAGCTCCTACAATGAGCAGTTCTTC

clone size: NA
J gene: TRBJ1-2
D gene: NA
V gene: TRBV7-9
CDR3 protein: CASSLIDGYTF
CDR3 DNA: TGTGCCAGCAGCTTAATTGATGGCTACACCTTC

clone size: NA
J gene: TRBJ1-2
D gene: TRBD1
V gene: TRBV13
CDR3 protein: CASSMHRGVRGYTF
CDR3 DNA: TGTGCCAGCAGCATGCACAGGGGGGTGCGTGGCTACACCTTC

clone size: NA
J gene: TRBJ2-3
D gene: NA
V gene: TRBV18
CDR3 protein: CASSPPSPGRDTDTQYF
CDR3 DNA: TGTGCCAGCTCACCACCCTCCCCTGGCAGGGACACAGATACGCAGTATTTT

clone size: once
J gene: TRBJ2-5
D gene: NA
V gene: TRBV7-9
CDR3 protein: CASSHLIRGTETQYF
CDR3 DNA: TGTGCCAGCAGCCACCTCATTAGGGGCACAGAGACCCAGTACTTC

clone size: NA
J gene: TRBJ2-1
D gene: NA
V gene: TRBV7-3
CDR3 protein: CASSPGFLSYNEQFF
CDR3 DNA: TGTGCCAGCAGCCCCGGGTTCCTCTCCTACAATGAGCAGTTCTTC

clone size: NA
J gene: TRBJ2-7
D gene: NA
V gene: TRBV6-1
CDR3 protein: CASSEVGGSYEQYF
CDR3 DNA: TGTGCCAGCAGTGAAGTCGGAGGGAGCTACGAGCAGTACTTC

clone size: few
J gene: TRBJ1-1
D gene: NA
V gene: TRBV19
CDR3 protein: CASSITFQGYTEAFF
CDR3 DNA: TGTGCCAGTAGTATCACTTTTCAGGGGTACACTGAAGCTTTCTTT

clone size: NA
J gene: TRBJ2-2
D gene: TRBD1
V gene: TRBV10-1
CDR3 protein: CASSTVKGTGSSPNTGELFF
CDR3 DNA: TGCGCCAGCAGTACAGTCAAGGGGACAGGGTCCTCCCCGAACACCGGGGAGCTGTTTTTT

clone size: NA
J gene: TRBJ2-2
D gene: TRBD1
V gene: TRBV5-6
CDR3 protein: CASTGRGFGELFF
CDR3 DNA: TGTGCCAGCACGGGCAGGGGGTTCGGGGAGCTGTTTTTT

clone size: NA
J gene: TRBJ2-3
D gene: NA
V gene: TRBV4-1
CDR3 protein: CASSQGARSTDTQYF
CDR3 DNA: TGCGCCAGCAGCCAAGGGGCTAGATCCACAGATACGCAGTATTTT

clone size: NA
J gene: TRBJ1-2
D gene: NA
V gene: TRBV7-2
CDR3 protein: CASSLEGAYGYTF
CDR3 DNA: TGTGCCAGCAGCTTAGAAGGCGCCTATGGCTACACCTTC

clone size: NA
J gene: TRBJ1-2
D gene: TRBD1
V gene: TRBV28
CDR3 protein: CASSRTGVGYTF
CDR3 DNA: TGTGCCAGCAGTCGGACAGGGGTTGGCTACACCTTC